Listed here is a single T cell receptor beta chain. Its antigen is not identified. The entry originates in a study of blood T cells in healthy people across ages. From germline, CDR1 is MNHNS and CDR2 SASEGT. The CDR3 has 16 amino acids. The V gene lost 3 bases and the J gene lost 3 bases, with 15 bases spanning the gap. General study results and limits: Any changes in expanded clonotypes were possibly confounded, as donor CMV status remained unknown.

Primed by a sample-barcoded 5' primer and a J-beta primer mix, a second PCR proceeded for about 7 to 11 cycles. Via MiXCR, TCRdb re-called the 5' RACE reads, giving one row per CDR3 protein. Of 700,000 to 900,000 distinct CDR3 sequences in the sample, 25% to 30% were seen once. These data are also associated with another study on T cells of mothers and their children.

This sequence joins TRBV6-1 and TRBJ1-5; D gene ambiguous. The specimen was blood. The TCR was taken from a boy between 5 and 17 years old in good health. CDR3 sequence: CASSDPLSRPNQPQHF. CDR3 sequence (DNA): TGTGCCAGCAGTGACCCGTTGAGCAGGCCCAATCAGCCCCAGCATTTT.